These T cell receptor beta chains were read from a single sample in a study of T cells in Graves' hyperthyroidism and ophthalmopathy. TCRdb itself ran the multiplex PCR reads through MiXCR, one entry per CDR3 protein. The data show 350,000 or so distinct CDR3 sequences, about a sixth seen once. The sequencing sample was made of blood. These receptors were obtained from a middle-aged woman with Graves' ophthalmopathy. Both conserved end residues are part of each CDR3. D genes are given only for firm matches. Size values are once, few and many counts, or a class for expanded clones, and some rows have none.

cdr3_nt: TGTGCCAGCAGCCGAAAAAGGAACACTGAAGCTTACTTT
cdr3_aa: CASSRKRNTEAYF
v_call: TRBV7-2
d_call: .
j_call: TRBJ1-1
clone_size: few

cdr3_nt: TGTGCCAGCAGTCCAAGAGACAGGGTTAACTACGAGCAGTACTTC
cdr3_aa: CASSPRDRVNYEQYF
v_call: TRBV6-1
d_call: TRBD1
j_call: TRBJ2-7
clone_size: once

cdr3_nt: TGCAGTGCTAGAGATGAGAGGACTAGCTGGGAGACCCAGTACTTC
cdr3_aa: CSARDERTSWETQYF
v_call: TRBV20-1
d_call: TRBD2
j_call: TRBJ2-5
clone_size: many

cdr3_nt: TGTGCCAGCAGTCCCCGGCGAGCACGCGACACCGGGGAGCTGTTTTTT
cdr3_aa: CASSPRRARDTGELFF
v_call: TRBV12-3/TRBV12-4
d_call: .
j_call: TRBJ2-2
clone_size: many

cdr3_nt: TGTGCCAGCAGTTTTCCCGGGGGCGTAGCTTTCTTT
cdr3_aa: CASSFPGGVAFF
v_call: TRBV28
d_call: .
j_call: TRBJ1-1
clone_size: many

cdr3_nt: TGCGCCAGCAGCCAACAAGGAAAGGAAGAGACCCAGTACTTC
cdr3_aa: CASSQQGKEETQYF
v_call: TRBV5-1
d_call: .
j_call: TRBJ2-5
clone_size: many

cdr3_nt: TGTGCCAGCAGTTTATCGGCGGGAGGGTACACCGGGGAGCTGTTTTTT
cdr3_aa: CASSLSAGGYTGELFF
v_call: TRBV28
d_call: TRBD2
j_call: TRBJ2-2
clone_size: many

cdr3_nt: TGCAGCGTCCAGCTCACAGGCGCCTACGAGCAGTACTTC
cdr3_aa: CSVQLTGAYEQYF
v_call: TRBV29-1
d_call: .
j_call: TRBJ2-7
clone_size: .

cdr3_nt: TGTGCCAGCAGCTTATATCCTTTGAACACTGAAGCTTTCTTT
cdr3_aa: CASSLYPLNTEAFF
v_call: TRBV7-8
d_call: .
j_call: TRBJ1-1
clone_size: many

cdr3_nt: TGTGCCAGCAGCCCCAAGTGGCCAGGGCTCGGGTTGAACACTGAAGCTTTCTTT
cdr3_aa: CASSPKWPGLGLNTEAFF
v_call: TRBV14
d_call: .
j_call: TRBJ1-1
clone_size: many

cdr3_nt: TGTGCCAGCAGTTTAGGAGAGCTACCCCTCCACTTT
cdr3_aa: CASSLGELPLHF
v_call: TRBV12-3/TRBV12-4
d_call: .
j_call: TRBJ1-6
clone_size: .

cdr3_nt: TGTGCCAGCAGTTCCACAGCTACGACCTCCTACGAGCAGTACTTC
cdr3_aa: CASSSTATTSYEQYF
v_call: TRBV7-9
d_call: .
j_call: TRBJ2-7
clone_size: many

cdr3_nt: TGTGCCAGCAGTTCGTCCGGGACAGGGGCGCACGGGGAGCTGTTTTTT
cdr3_aa: CASSSSGTGAHGELFF
v_call: TRBV28
d_call: TRBD1
j_call: TRBJ2-2
clone_size: many

cdr3_nt: TGCGCCAGCAGCCTAATAGCCACTAGCGGGGGTACCTACAATGAGCAGTTCTTC
cdr3_aa: CASSLIATSGGTYNEQFF
v_call: TRBV4-1
d_call: TRBD2
j_call: TRBJ2-1
clone_size: .

cdr3_nt: TGTGCCAGTAGTATAAACAGGGGTTCTAACACTGAAGCTTTCTTT
cdr3_aa: CASSINRGSNTEAFF
v_call: TRBV19
d_call: TRBD1
j_call: TRBJ1-1
clone_size: few

cdr3_nt: TGTGCCAGCAGCTTAACGGGCCAAGCGGGCCTATACGAGCAGTACTTC
cdr3_aa: CASSLTGQAGLYEQYF
v_call: TRBV7-2
d_call: .
j_call: TRBJ2-7
clone_size: many

cdr3_nt: TGCAGTGCTAGACCCTTCGGGGGTGTCATAGCCAAAAACATTCAGTACTTC
cdr3_aa: CSARPFGGVIAKNIQYF
v_call: TRBV20-1
d_call: .
j_call: TRBJ2-4
clone_size: many